This T cell receptor (beta chain) originates from a study of blood T cell repertoires in COVID-19. Study-level information: Whether acute or convalescent, the COVID-19 samples came from the United States, Italy and Spain. T cells, B-cell-depleted T cells, or PBMCs supplied cDNA or gDNA.

Methods used by the authors: Reference gene primer amplification in the assay estimated nucleated cell counts. Libraries were prepared by immunoSEQ multiplex PCR; TCRdb keeps only in-frame clonotypes and omits some of them. D and trimming come from the DNA, and the V and J calls and clone size come from that table. The sample shows about 88,000 clones, around 90% of them seen only once. This CDR3 is 17 amino acids long. Trimming shortened V by 0 bases and J by 6 bases, and 19 bases separated the two germline ends. The germline CDR1 and CDR2 sequences are SGHRS and YFSETQ. The sample consisted of peripheral blood. The source of this sequence is a male donor with acute or convalescent COVID-19. This chain joins TRBV5-1 and TRBJ2-1; a possible D gene is TRBD1 (6 bases). DNA of the CDR3: TGCGCCAGCAGCTTGGCCTCCCGACAGGTGGGTTTCAATGAGCAGTTCTTC. It is translated as CASSLASRQVGFNEQFF.